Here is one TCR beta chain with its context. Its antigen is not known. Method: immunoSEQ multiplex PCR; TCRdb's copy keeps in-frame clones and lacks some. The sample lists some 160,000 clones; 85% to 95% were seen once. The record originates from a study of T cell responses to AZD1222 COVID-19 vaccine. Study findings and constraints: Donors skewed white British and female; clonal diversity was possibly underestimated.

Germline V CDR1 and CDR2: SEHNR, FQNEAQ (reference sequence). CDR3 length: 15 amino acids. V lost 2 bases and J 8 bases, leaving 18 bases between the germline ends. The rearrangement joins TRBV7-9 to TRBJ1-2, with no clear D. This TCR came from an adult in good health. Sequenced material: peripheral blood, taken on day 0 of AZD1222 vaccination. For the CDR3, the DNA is TGTGCCAGCAGCTTAATAGTCTCAGGTCTTATCGGCTACACCTTC. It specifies CASSLIVSGLIGYTF. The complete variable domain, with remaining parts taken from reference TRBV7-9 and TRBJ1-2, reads DTGVSQNPRHKITKRGQNVTFRCDPISEHNRLYWYRQTLGQGPEFLTYFQNEAQLEKSRLLSDRFSAERPKGSFSTLEIQRTEQGDSAMYLCASSLIVSGLIGYTFGSGTRLTVV.